The 15 T cell receptor beta chains in this list originate from one sample, sequenced in a study of tumor and adjacent non-tumor tissue in lung cancer. RNA was extracted from bulk tissue without any cell sorting. Three rounds of nested PCR, following a modified ARM-PCR protocol, produced the TCRbeta library. TCRdb reprocessed the multiplex PCR reads via MiXCR and lists one record per CDR3 protein. The table has 120,000 or so distinct CDR3 sequences, about 66% seen once. Sequencing was carried out using lung tumor tissue. The receptors were gathered from a man aged 25-40 years with non-small cell lung cancer.

On this clonotype: The germline gene is not matched at one end of the junction; a read error may be the cause. This chain links TRBV11-1 with TRBJ1-2; D call uncertain. Looked up from germline, CDR1 is SGHAT and CDR2 is FQDESV (reference sequence). The CDR3 runs 15 residues. CDR3 DNA sequence: TGTGTCAGCAGCCCAAATTATGGGTCGAGCAAAGGCTACACCTTC. Its translation: CVSSPNYGSSKGYTF.

Details on this clonotype: Germline is not matched at one junction end, which may reflect a read error. The V call is TRBV6-5, the J call TRBJ2-2; D is possibly TRBD2 (5 bases). CDR3 length: 14 residues. Per germline, CDR1 MNHEY and CDR2 SVGAGI. CDR3 coding DNA: TGTACCAGCGCCGTGGCGGGGAACACCGGGGAGCTGTTTTTT. This translates into CTSAVAGNTGELFF.

As concerns this clonotype: This may be a read error, as it is one base from a much larger clone. The CDR3 loop is CASRPRLAVYEQYF. The CDR3 nucleotides are TGTGCCAGCAGGCCGAGACTAGCGGTCTACGAGCAGTACTTC. The chain is built from TRBV6-5 and TRBJ2-7; 9 bases map to TRBD2. V lost 6 bases, J lost 3 bases, and 6 bases stayed unmatched. In germline, CDR1 is MNHEY, CDR2 SVGAGI. This CDR3 is built from 14 residues.

Details on this clonotype: A much bigger clone sits one base away, suggesting this may be a read error. The chain employs TRBV6-5 and TRBJ2-3, with 11 bases aligning to TRBD1. Germline CDR1 MNHEY, CDR2 SVGAGI. The CDR3 is made up of 15 amino acids. CDR3 in amino acids: CASAGTGGSTDTRYF. The DNA of the CDR3 is TGTGCCAGCGCTGGGACAGGGGGGAGCACAGATACGCGGTATTTT.

This chain joins TRBV11-3 and TRBJ2-1; D possibly corresponds to TRBD2 (6 bases). The CDR3 runs to 16 residues. Per the germline V gene, CDR1 is SGHNT and CDR2 is YENEEA. V lost 3 bases to trimming and J lost 4 bases, with 16 bases between them. The CDR3 coding sequence is TGTGCCAGCAGCTTGAGCGGGCGGACGGGTTACAATGAGCAGTTCTTC. Its translation: CASSLSGRTGYNEQFF.

As for this clonotype: A much larger clone differs by one base, so this may be a read error. This chain uses TRBV4-1 with TRBJ2-1; 11 bases map to TRBD2. Germline V lookup: CDR1 MGHRA, CDR2 YSYEKL. The CDR3 contains 15 residues. After removal of 4 bases from V and 6 bases from J, the junction contained 5 bases not matched to a gene. The chain's CDR3 is CASSPSSGGPNEQFF. The DNA for the CDR3 is TGCGCCAGCAGCCCGTCTAGCGGGGGGCCCAATGAGCAGTTCTTC.

The chain links TRBV29-1 to TRBJ1-4; 8 bases line up with TRBD1. The CDR3 sequence is 14 residues long. Germline CDR1 reads SQVTM; CDR2 reads ANQGSEA. Unmatched junction bases numbered 8, after V lost 4 bases and J lost 7 bases. CDR3 residues: CSVAGGTAGEKLFF. DNA for the CDR3: TGCAGCGTTGCAGGGGGCACTGCTGGTGAAAAACTGTTTTTT.

A note on this clonotype: Mismatch with germline at one junction end may stem from a read error. The rearrangement links TRBV6-5 to TRBJ2-3; D is perhaps TRBD2 (7 bases). The CDR3 runs to 15 residues. Germline V gene data show CDR1 as MNHEY and CDR2 as SVGAGI. The CDR3 region is CSSSSPGGHTDTQYF. In nucleotides, the CDR3 is TGTTCCAGCAGCTCCCCCGGGGGGCACACAGATACGCAGTATTTT.

This clonotype was seen a few times. V is TRBV7-2 and J is TRBJ2-2; TRBD1 aligns across 7 bases. Germline V gene lookup returns CDR1 SGHTA and CDR2 FQGNSA. The CDR3 extends over 12 amino acids. V lost 6 bases and J lost 7; bases outside the gene matches: 2. The chain's CDR3 is CASRRQGGELFF. Here the CDR3 DNA reads TGTGCCAGCAGGCGACAGGGCGGGGAGCTGTTTTTT.

For this clonotype: This sequence may be a read error, since a much larger clone differs from it by one base. The V call is TRBV20-1, the J call TRBJ2-5; TRBD2 matches at 11 bases. The CDR3 is made up of 15 amino acids. Germline V gene sequence: CDR1 DFQATT, CDR2 SNEGSKA (reference sequence). The CDR3 bases are TGCAGTGCTAGGGATGGGACTAGCGGACAAGAGACCAAGTACTTC. As protein: CSARDGTSGQETKYF.

In this sample, this clonotype turned up once. An end of the junction does not agree with germline; a read error may underlie this. The chain has TRBV5-6 and TRBJ1-6; D ambiguous. The length of the CDR3 is 15 residues. Germline assignment: CDR1 SGHDT and CDR2 YYEEEE. The CDR3 DNA reads as TGTGCTAGCAGTTTGGGATCGGCTCGGGATTCATCCCTCCACTTT. It yields the protein CASSLGSARDSSLHF.

In its sample, this clonotype was seen many times. The rearrangement uses TRBV6-5 and TRBJ2-5, with TRBD2 identical over 7 bases. With 2 bases clipped from V and 5 bases from J, the junction kept 2 bases outside the gene matches. CDR3 length equals 13 residues. The germline V gene has CDR1 MNHEY and CDR2 SVGAGI. CDR3: CASSYVGGETQYF. CDR3 DNA: TGTGCCAGCAGTTACGTGGGGGGGGAGACCCAGTACTTC.

This clonotype was seen once. This chain connects TRBV29-1 to TRBJ2-7; D may be TRBD1 (7 bases). In germline, CDR1 is SQVTM, CDR2 ANQGSEA. Trimming stripped 7 bases from V and 6 bases from J, with 22 bases between. The CDR3 consists of 14 residues. CDR3 DNA: TGCAGCGCCTACCATGCGGGACAGCTTGGCGAGCAGTACTTC. Amino acid sequence: CSAYHAGQLGEQYF.

As to this clonotype: With a much larger clone just one base away, this may be a read error. The V gene is TRBV12-3 or TRBV12-4, the J gene TRBJ1-5; the D gene is possibly TRBD1 (6 bases). V was pared by 6 bases and J by 2 bases, with 11 bases between. This CDR3 spans 14 amino acids. The CDR3: CASSRGRGNQPQHF. CDR3 nucleotides: TGTGCCAGCAGCAGGGGACGGGGCAATCAGCCCCAGCATTTT.

On this clonotype: Sequence at one end of the junction differs from germline and may be a read error. The CDR3 nucleotides are TGCGCCAGCAGCCGGGTGACCGGGGACCGGGTCGAAGCCTTCTTT. This sequence encodes CASSRVTGDRVEAFF. The rearrangement links TRBV4-3 to TRBJ1-1; D might be TRBD1 (5 bases). Germline assignment: CDR1 LGHNA and CDR2 YSLEER. The CDR3 is 15 amino acids.